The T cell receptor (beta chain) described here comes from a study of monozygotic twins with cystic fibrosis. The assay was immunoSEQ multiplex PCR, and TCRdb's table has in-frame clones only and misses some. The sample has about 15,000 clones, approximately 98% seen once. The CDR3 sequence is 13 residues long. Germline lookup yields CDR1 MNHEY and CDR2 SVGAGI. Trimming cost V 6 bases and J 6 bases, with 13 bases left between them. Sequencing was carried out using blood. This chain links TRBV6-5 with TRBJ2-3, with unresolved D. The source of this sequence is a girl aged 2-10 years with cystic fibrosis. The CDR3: CASSYGLSDTQYF. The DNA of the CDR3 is TGTGCCAGCAGCTACGGGCTTTCCGATACGCAGTATTTT.